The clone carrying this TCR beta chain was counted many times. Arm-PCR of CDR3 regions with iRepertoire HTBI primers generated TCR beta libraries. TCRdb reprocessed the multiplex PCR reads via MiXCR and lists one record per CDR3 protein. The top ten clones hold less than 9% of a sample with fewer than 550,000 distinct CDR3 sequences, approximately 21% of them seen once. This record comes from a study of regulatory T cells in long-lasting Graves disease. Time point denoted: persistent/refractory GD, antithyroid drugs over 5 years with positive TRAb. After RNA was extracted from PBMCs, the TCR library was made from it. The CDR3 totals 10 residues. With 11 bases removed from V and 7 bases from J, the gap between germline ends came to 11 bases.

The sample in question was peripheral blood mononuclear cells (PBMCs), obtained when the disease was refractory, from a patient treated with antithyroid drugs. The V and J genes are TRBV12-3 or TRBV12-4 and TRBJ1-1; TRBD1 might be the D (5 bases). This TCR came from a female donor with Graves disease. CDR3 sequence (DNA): TGTGCCGTCGGGACGGATGAAGCTTTCTTT. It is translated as CAVGTDEAFF.